This TCR beta chain was sequenced during a study of long-term antiretroviral therapy in people with HIV. The study, taken as a whole, reports: Post-ART, diversity grew, though it stayed under transplant donor control levels.

This clone was observed a single time. The antigen remains undetermined. Samples were assayed with immunoSEQ v3.0 at survey level. Some clones are missing from TCRdb's copy, which holds only in-frame ones; the method was immunoSEQ multiplex PCR. The sample holds 35,000 to 50,000 clones, approximately 86% seen once. V lost 7 bases and J 6 bases, leaving 19 bases between the germline ends. Germline assignment: CDR1 MNHEY and CDR2 SMNVEV (reference sequence). CDR3 length: 15 residues. This clonotype originated in a woman in her 50s with HIV. Sample: unsorted PBMCs, taken 0.1 years before starting antiretroviral therapy. The genes are TRBV27 and TRBJ2-1; D is perhaps TRBD2 (5 bases). CDR3 in DNA: TGTGCCAGCACTCTTGGACTCCTTCGGTCCAATGAGCAGTTCTTC. Its translation is CASTLGLLRSNEQFF.